This passage covers 27 T cell receptor beta chains from one sample sequenced in a study of cytomegalovirus exposure and HLA in healthy donors. Amplification used 60 Vbeta primers and 13 Jbeta primers. The protocol was immunoSEQ multiplex PCR, while the TCRdb copy is restricted to in-frame clones and leaves out a portion. The repertoire holds around 150,000 clones, with 82% as singletons. Sample: PBMCs. The receptor source for this set is a woman in her fifties or sixties in good health and CMV-seropositive.

For this clone: Additional DNA sequences in this sample encode the identical CDR3. The rearrangement joins TRBV2 to TRBJ1-2; 7 bases are a match to TRBD1. The V and J ends lost 4 bases and 4 bases, in that order; junction bases with no gene match: 3. From germline, CDR1 is SNHLY and CDR2 FYNNEI. The CDR3 spans 13 residues. This CDR3 is CASSGGQTYGYTF. In DNA form, the CDR3 reads TGTGCCAGCAGTGGGGGACAGACCTATGGCTACACCTTC.

This rearrangement joins TRBV30 to TRBJ1-1, with D unclear. The CDR3 consists of 15 residues. The V and J ends lost 0 bases and 1 base respectively, with 12 bases between them. The germline CDR1 and CDR2 sequences are GTSNPN and SVGIG (reference sequence). The CDR3 region has the DNA TGTGCCTGGAGTGTACTGGGCTCCGGGAACACTGAAGCTTTCTTT. Translated: CAWSVLGSGNTEAFF.

The V gene is TRBV2, the J gene TRBJ1-5, with TRBD1 matching 7 bases. V gave up 6 bases and J gave up 0 bases; unmatched junction bases: 5. The CDR3 has 15 amino acids. Germline V CDR1 and CDR2: SNHLY, FYNNEI. CDR3 sequence (DNA): TGTGCCAGCAGGGGACAGACGTATAGCAATCAGCCCCAGCATTTT. Translated, it gives CASRGQTYSNQPQHF. Combining the CDR3 with reference TRBV2 and TRBJ1-5 gives the whole variable domain EPEVTQTPSHQVTQMGQEVILRCVPISNHLYFYWYRQILGQKVEFLVSFYNNEISEKSEIFDDQFSVERPDGSNFTLKIRSTKLEDSAMYFCASRGQTYSNQPQHFGDGTRLSIL.

This rearrangement joins TRBV6-1 to TRBJ2-7; tentative D call: TRBD2 (5 bases). The CDR3 has 12 amino acids. Germline V gives CDR1 MNHNS, CDR2 SASEGT. Trimming left V 6 bases short and J 6 bases short, with 12 bases between. The CDR3 bases are TGTGCCAGCAGGGACTCCGGAGGCGAGCAGTACTTC. This encodes CASRDSGGEQYF.

The genes are TRBV5-1 and TRBJ2-2, with D unclear. CDR1 SGHRS and CDR2 YFSETQ come from the germline V gene. The CDR3 is 16 residues long. The ends were cut back, 2 bases at V and 0 bases at J, with 11 bases in the middle. This CDR3 is CASSFLVSPNTGELFF. CDR3 DNA sequence: TGCGCCAGCAGCTTCCTAGTTTCCCCGAACACCGGGGAGCTGTTTTTT.

Concerning this clone itself: Other DNA sequences in the sample encode the same CDR3. The rearrangement links TRBV5-8 to TRBJ2-5; possibly TRBD1 for D (6 bases). Germline V gene lookup returns CDR1 SGHTS and CDR2 YDEGEE. CDR3 size: 13 residues. V lost 0 bases, J lost 6 bases, and 9 bases lay in between. CDR3 coding DNA: TGTGCCAGCAGCTTGGACAGGGAGAAGACCCAGTACTTC. Translated: CASSLDREKTQYF.

The V and J genes are TRBV19 and TRBJ2-1, with a weak D call TRBD1 (5 bases). The CDR3 has 15 amino acids. Germline lookup yields CDR1 LNHDA and CDR2 SQIVND (reference sequence). With 4 bases removed from V and 3 bases from J, the gap between germline ends came to 13 bases. In DNA form, the CDR3 reads TGTGCCAGTAGTAACCCCCGCAGGGACTACAATGAGCAGTTCTTC. Translating it yields CASSNPRRDYNEQFF.

This clone has a handful of counts. The rearrangement links TRBV4-2 to TRBJ2-3; a weak D match, TRBD2 (5 bases). Germline-derived CDR1 and CDR2 are LGHNA and YNFKEQ. The CDR3 totals 15 residues. V lost 1 base and J 2 bases, leaving 10 bases between the germline ends. For the CDR3, the DNA is TGTGCCAGCAGCCAAGTGGGAGAATACACAGATACGCAGTATTTT. Translated, it gives CASSQVGEYTDTQYF.

The chain has TRBV7-3 and TRBJ2-2, with D maybe TRBD2 (5 bases). V was pared by 8 bases and J by 1 base, with 8 bases between. Germline V gene sequence: CDR1 SGHTA, CDR2 FQGTGA. The CDR3 totals 13 residues. The CDR3 DNA is TGTGCCAGCGCAGAGGGGAACACCGGGGAGCTGTTTTTT. Translation gives CASAEGNTGELFF.

This chain connects TRBV7-2 to TRBJ2-5, with 7 nucleotides matching TRBD1. The ends lost 5 bases at V and 3 bases at J; junction bases unmatched: 9. CDR1 and CDR2 from the germline V gene are SGHTA and FQGNSA. This CDR3 is 15 amino acids long. The CDR3 DNA follows: TGTGCCAGCAGCCGCCAAATTACAGGGGAAGAGACCCAGTACTTC. Its protein is CASSRQITGEETQYF.

The chain carries TRBV28 and TRBJ1-4; 8 bases align to TRBD1. The CDR3 is 15 residues long. With V trimmed by 3 bases and J by 4 bases, 4 bases remained unmatched. The germline V gene encodes CDR1 MDHEN and CDR2 SYDVKM. CDR3 in DNA: TGTGCCAGCAGTTTCGGCACAGGGGGTAATGAAAAACTGTTTTTT. It translates to CASSFGTGGNEKLFF.

The CDR3 DNA reads as TGTGCCAGCATCAAGGGACAGGGTTTTATCACTGAAGCTTTCTTT. Translation gives CASIKGQGFITEAFF. V usage is TRBV6-1 and J usage is TRBJ1-1, with TRBD1 matching 9 bases. V dropped 7 bases and J dropped 4; count of bases not matched to a gene: 10. The length of the CDR3 is 15 residues. Germline loops: CDR1 MNHNS, CDR2 SASEGT.

Note on this clone: One junction end does not reproduce the germline sequence, and a read error may be involved. The rearrangement joins TRBV14 to TRBJ2-5, with 8 bases lining up with TRBD2. This CDR3 is 14 amino acids long. The germline V gene encodes CDR1 SGHDN and CDR2 FVKESK. In DNA, the CDR3 is TGTGCCAGCACCCAAGGCGGGGGGCGAGAGACCCAGTACTTC. This sequence encodes CASTQGGGRETQYF.

This clone appeared once. This chain joins TRBV5-1 and TRBJ2-1; D is perhaps TRBD2 (5 bases). The germline gives CDR1 SGHRS, CDR2 YFSETQ. The CDR3 is made up of 14 amino acids. The ends were cut back, 0 bases at V and 2 bases at J, with 6 bases in the middle. The CDR3: CASSLEGAYNEQFF. CDR3 nucleotide sequence: TGCGCCAGCAGCTTGGAGGGAGCCTACAATGAGCAGTTCTTC.

The gene calls are TRBV5-1 and TRBJ2-1, with 11 nucleotides matching TRBD2. The CDR3 is 15 amino acids. The germline V gene encodes CDR1 SGHRS and CDR2 YFSETQ. V lost 4 bases to trimming and J lost 10 bases; unmatched junction nucleotides: 10. The CDR3: CASSPVAGGTGEQFF. As DNA, the CDR3 is TGCGCCAGCAGCCCGGTAGCGGGAGGGACCGGCGAGCAGTTCTTC.

The chain carries TRBV6-1 and TRBJ1-4, with a weak D call TRBD1 (5 bases). This CDR3 contains 18 residues. Germline CDR1 is MNHNS and CDR2 is SASEGT. V lost 3 bases to trimming and J lost 0 bases, with 17 bases between them. The CDR3 sequence: CASSEVRGIGTTNEKLFF. The CDR3, as DNA: TGTGCCAGCAGTGAGGTGCGGGGCATAGGAACAACTAATGAAAAACTGTTTTTT.

The gene calls are TRBV11-2 and TRBJ1-1; D may be TRBD1 (6 bases). Trimming removed 0 bases from V and 6 bases from J, with 11 bases in between. CDR1 is SGHAT, CDR2 FQNNGV, per germline. The CDR3 loop spans 14 amino acids. For the CDR3, the DNA is TGTGCCAGCAGCTTAGATCCGGGACAAGCTGAAGCTTTCTTT. It is translated as CASSLDPGQAEAFF.

In its sample, this clone was seen a few times. This chain joins TRBV14 and TRBJ2-7, with TRBD1 matching over 7 bases. With V trimmed by 2 bases and J by 3 bases, 7 bases remained unmatched. The CDR3 is 15 amino acids. CDR1 is SGHDN, CDR2 FVKESK, per germline. The CDR3 sequence: CASSQWGTAVYEQYF. The CDR3 nucleotides are TGTGCCAGCAGCCAATGGGGGACAGCCGTCTACGAGCAGTACTTC.

This chain uses TRBV1 with TRBJ1-3. TRBV1 is annotated as a pseudogene. The CDR3 length is 17 residues. CDR3 in amino acids: CTSSLGVPGSPGNTIYF. Written as DNA, the CDR3 is TGCACCAGCAGCCTCGGGGTTCCGGGGTCTCCTGGAAACACCATATATTTT.

The chain uses TRBV5-4 and TRBJ2-5; 7 bases fit TRBD2. The assigned J gene may be wrong: the sequence end matches TRBJ2-7 better. Germline assignment: CDR1 SGHNT and CDR2 YYREEE (reference sequence). The CDR3 has 14 amino acids. CDR3 region: CASSPRREAYEQYF. DNA for the CDR3: TGTGCCAGCAGCCCACGACGGGAGGCATACGAGCAGTACTTC.

V usage is TRBV28 and J usage is TRBJ2-5, with D unresolved. Germline values: CDR1 MDHEN, CDR2 SYDVKM. This CDR3 has 15 amino acids. Trimming shortened V by 5 bases and J by 5 bases, and 18 bases separated the two germline ends. The CDR3 nucleotides are TGTGCCAGCAGTACGCAGGATCAATCAAGGGAGACCCAGTACTTC. Amino acid sequence: CASSTQDQSRETQYF.

J is TRBJ2-3 and V is TRBV28, with 9 bases that match TRBD1. Germline V gives CDR1 MDHEN, CDR2 SYDVKM. This CDR3 has 16 amino acids. The junction had 6 bases not matched to a gene; V was cut back by 4 bases and J by 1 base. The CDR3 loop is CASSSTGGRGTDTQYF. DNA for the CDR3: TGTGCCAGCAGTTCAACAGGGGGCCGGGGCACAGATACGCAGTATTTT.

The chain links TRBV6-5 to TRBJ1-6; a possible D gene is TRBD1 (6 bases). Trimming stripped 5 bases from V and 9 bases from J, with 14 bases between. The germline CDR1 and CDR2 sequences are MNHEY and SVGAGI. The CDR3 spans 14 residues. In nucleotides, the CDR3 is TGTGCCAGCAGTCGGGACATTGTGTCTTCACCCCTCCACTTT. Amino acid sequence: CASSRDIVSSPLHF.

CDR3 DNA: TGTGCCTGGAGACCGACAGGGGCCCTCGGCTACACCTTC. Residues: CAWRPTGALGYTF. The rearrangement links TRBV30 to TRBJ1-2, with TRBD1 identical over 8 bases. This CDR3 is 13 amino acids long. CDR1 is GTSNPN, CDR2 SVGIG, per germline (reference sequence). V lost 3 bases and J lost 8; bases outside the gene matches: 8.

The rearrangement joins TRBV7-9 to TRBJ1-4; D remains unclear. The V and J ends lost 5 bases and 8 bases respectively, with 24 bases between them. Germline-derived CDR1 and CDR2 are SEHNR and FQNEAQ (reference sequence). This CDR3 spans 17 amino acids. CDR3 residues: CASSPRTSGVTGEKLFF. The CDR3 nucleotides read TGTGCCAGCAGCCCAAGGACCTCCGGGGTTACGGGCGAAAAACTGTTTTTT.

Concerning this clone itself: Other DNA sequences of this sample code for an identical CDR3. The J gene is TRBJ1-2, the V gene TRBV7-8, with D maybe TRBD1 (5 bases). Germline CDR1 and CDR2: SGHVS and FQNEAQ. V gave up 0 bases and J gave up 8 bases, with 10 bases separating them. CDR3 size: 13 residues. The CDR3 is CASSLAGPRGYTF. CDR3 nucleotide sequence: TGTGCCAGCAGCTTAGCGGGGCCGCGAGGCTACACCTTC.

On this clone: A read error may account for a junction end that differs from germline. This chain joins TRBV25-1 and TRBJ2-6; D is perhaps TRBD1 (5 bases). This CDR3 comprises 16 residues. Germline V gives CDR1 MGHDK, CDR2 SYGVNS. The CDR3 bases are TGTGCCAGCAGTGACCACCGATGGAGTGGGGCCAACGGCCTGACTTTC. This translates into CASSDHRWSGANGLTF.